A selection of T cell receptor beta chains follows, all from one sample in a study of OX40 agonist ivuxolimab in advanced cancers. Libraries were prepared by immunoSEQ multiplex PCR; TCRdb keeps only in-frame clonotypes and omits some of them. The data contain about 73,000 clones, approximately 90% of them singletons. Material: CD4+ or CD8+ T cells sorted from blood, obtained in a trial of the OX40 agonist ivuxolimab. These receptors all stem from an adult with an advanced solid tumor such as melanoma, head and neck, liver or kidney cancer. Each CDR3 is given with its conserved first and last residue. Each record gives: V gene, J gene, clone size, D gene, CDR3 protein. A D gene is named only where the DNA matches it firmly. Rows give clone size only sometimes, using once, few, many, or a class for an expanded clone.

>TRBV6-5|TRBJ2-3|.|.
CASSYSGARTDTQYF
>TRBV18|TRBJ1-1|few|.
CASSPGGEEAFF
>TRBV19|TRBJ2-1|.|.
CASSRGPSNEQFF
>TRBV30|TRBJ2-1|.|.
CAWSGDNEQFF
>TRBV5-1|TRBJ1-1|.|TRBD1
CASSRDRGRGTEAFF
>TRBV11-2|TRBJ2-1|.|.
CASSLVGGSGEQFF
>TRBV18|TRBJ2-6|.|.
CASSAEQGSGANVLTF
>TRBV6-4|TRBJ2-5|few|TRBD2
CASSPAGGETQYF
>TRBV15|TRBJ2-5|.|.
CATSRGQDPQETQYF
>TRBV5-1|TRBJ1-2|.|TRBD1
CASSGGQGYGYTF
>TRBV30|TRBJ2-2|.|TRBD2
CAWRSSGGGTGELFF
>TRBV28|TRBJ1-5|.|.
CASSKGYQPQHF
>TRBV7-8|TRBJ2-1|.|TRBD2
CASSLTSGRYNEQFF
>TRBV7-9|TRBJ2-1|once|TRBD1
CASNPGQSSYNEQFF
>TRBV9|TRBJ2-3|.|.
CASSVAGTRTDTQYF
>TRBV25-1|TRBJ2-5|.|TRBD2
CASSGGEGGLGETQYF
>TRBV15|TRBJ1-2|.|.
CATSREPKGYGYTF
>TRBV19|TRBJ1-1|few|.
CASTGRNTEAFF
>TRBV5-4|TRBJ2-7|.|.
CASSLGWQKSYEQYF
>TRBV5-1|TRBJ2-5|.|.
CASSPVLRETQYF
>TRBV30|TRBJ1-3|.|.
CAWSVLSSGNTIYF
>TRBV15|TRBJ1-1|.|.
CATSRDRMRQAFF
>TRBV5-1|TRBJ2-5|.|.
CASSLEGWETQYF
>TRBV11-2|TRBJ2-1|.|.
CASSLDHNNEQFF
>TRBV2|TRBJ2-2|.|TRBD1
CASKGTANTGELFF
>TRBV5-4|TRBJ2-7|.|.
CASSLFSAYEQYF
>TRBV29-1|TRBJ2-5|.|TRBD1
CSGGQGRETQYF
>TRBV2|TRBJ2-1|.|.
CASSGQIQGLGFYNEQFF
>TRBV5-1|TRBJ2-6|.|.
CASSLVREPNVLTF
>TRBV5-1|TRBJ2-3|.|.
CASSLTPTGTDTQYF
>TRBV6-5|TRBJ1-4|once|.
CASSYSGNEKLFF
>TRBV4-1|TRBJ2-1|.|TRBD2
CASSQDARFGLAGYNEQFF
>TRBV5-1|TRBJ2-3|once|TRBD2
CASSSRTSGVGDTQYF
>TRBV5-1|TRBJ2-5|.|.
CASSPASGGFGTQYF
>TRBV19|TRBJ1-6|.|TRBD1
CASSIGAHRGSAYNSPLHF
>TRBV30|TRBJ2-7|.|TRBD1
CAWRVADRDEQYF
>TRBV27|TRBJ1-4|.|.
CASSPVGATNEKLFF
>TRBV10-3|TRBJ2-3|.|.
CAISVSTDTQYF
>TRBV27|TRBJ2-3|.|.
CASSLWGGTDTQYF
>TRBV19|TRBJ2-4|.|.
CASSIQGTGQYF
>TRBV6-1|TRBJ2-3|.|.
CASRADRFSTDTQYF
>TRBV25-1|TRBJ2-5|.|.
CASSEWAAGETQYF
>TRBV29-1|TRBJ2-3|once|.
CSVLVVTDTQYF
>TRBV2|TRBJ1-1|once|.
CASSERDTEAFF
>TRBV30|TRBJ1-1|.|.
CAWRLGTEAFF
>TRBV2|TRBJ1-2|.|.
CASSEAGGARVYGYTF
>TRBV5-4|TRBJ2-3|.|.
CASSGVDGSTDTQYF
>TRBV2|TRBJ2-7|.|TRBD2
CASRPGLAGYEQYF
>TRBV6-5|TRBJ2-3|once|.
CASSYSGITDTQYF
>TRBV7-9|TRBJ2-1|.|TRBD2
CASSLAGLAGGPENEQFF
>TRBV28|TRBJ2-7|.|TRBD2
CASTLGGRAIYEQYF
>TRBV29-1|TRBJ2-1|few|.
CSVRGPSSYNEQFF
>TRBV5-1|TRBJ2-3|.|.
CASSLTSPSWTDTQYF
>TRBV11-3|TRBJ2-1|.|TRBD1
CASSFSGTGGYNEQFF
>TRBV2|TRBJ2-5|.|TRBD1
CAGSRGPETQYF
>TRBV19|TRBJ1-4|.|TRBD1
CASSQTGGSNEKLFF
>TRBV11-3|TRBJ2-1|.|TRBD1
CASSLGGQIFYNEQFF